This T cell receptor beta chain comes out of a study of blood T cell repertoires in COVID-19. Study information: In each case, the material was cDNA or gDNA derived from T cells, B-cell-depleted T cells, or PBMCs.

V dropped 5 bases and J dropped 1 base, with 8 bases sitting between them. Germline CDR1 is MNHNY and CDR2 is SVGAGI (reference sequence). The CDR3 loop spans 13 amino acids. In the authors' workflow: Amplified reference gene primers provided the basis for estimating nucleated cell counts. Data came from immunoSEQ multiplex PCR; TCRdb stores just in-frame clones and leaves some out. V and J calls and clone size are given by that table; D and trimming were obtained from the DNA. The sample records tens of thousands of clones, more than 70% being singletons. Sample: peripheral blood. This chain uses TRBV6-6 with TRBJ1-2, with D perhaps TRBD1 (6 bases). This receptor was identified in a woman of 80 years or more with acute or convalescent COVID-19. DNA of the CDR3: TGTGCCAGCAGTCCACAGGGTAACTATGGCTACACCTTC. Amino acid sequence: CASSPQGNYGYTF.